Presented here are 13 T cell receptor beta chains from one specimen sequenced in a study of vaccination effects on CD4 cells after COVID-19. With the ViraFEST assay, the study expanded antigen-specific CD4+ T cells using viral peptide pools, then sequenced them. Isolation of CD4+ T cells took place after about ten days of culture. Vaccine recipients had no previous SARS-CoV-2 infection; their nucleocapsid antibodies were negative. This table comes from immunoSEQ multiplex PCR, and its TCRdb copy is limited to in-frame clones, with some not included. The sample has about 27,000 clones, under 75% seen once. Their antigen targets remain unknown. Sample: CD4+ T cells from PBMCs cultured with SARS-CoV-2 spike peptides, taken before COVID-19 vaccination. Source of these receptors: a human donor who received a COVID-19 vaccine.

The chain recombines TRBV5-4 with TRBJ2-5; D is unresolved. The CDR3 has 13 residues. Germline lookup yields CDR1 SGHNT and CDR2 YYREEE (reference sequence). The V gene lost 5 bases and the J gene lost 5 bases, with 13 bases spanning the gap. CDR3 protein: CASRPPNGETQYF. The DNA of the CDR3 is TGTGCCAGCAGGCCACCAAACGGGGAGACCCAGTACTTC.

This clone was observed a few times. The genes are TRBV13 and TRBJ2-7, with TRBD2 matching over 7 bases. The CDR3 consists of 15 residues. V trimming: 3 bases; J trimming: 0 bases; junction bases outside the gene matches: 5. CDR1 is PRHDT and CDR2 is FYEKMQ in the germline V gene (reference sequence). The DNA for the CDR3 is TGTGCCAGCAGCTTGGGGGGGTCGTACTCCTACGAGCAGTACTTC. This codes for CASSLGGSYSYEQYF. The full variable domain, in which reference TRBV13 and TRBJ2-7 provide the parts outside the CDR3, is AAGVIQSPRHLIKEKRETATLKCYPIPRHDTVYWYQQGPGQDPQFLISFYEKMQSDKGSIPDRFSAQQFSDYHSELNMSSLELGDSALYFCASSLGGSYSYEQYFGPGTRLTVT.

In this sample, this clone turned up a few times. The genes are TRBV12-5 and TRBJ1-1, with D uncertain. The CDR3 runs to 17 residues. V shed 0 bases and J shed 3 bases, with 17 bases lying between them. CDR1 is LGHNT, CDR2 FRNRAP, per germline. Written as DNA, the CDR3 is TGTGCTAGTGGTTTGGTTCTGCGGAGGGTCTGGGACACTGAAGCTTTCTTT. Its protein is CASGLVLRRVWDTEAFF.

V usage is TRBV5-6 and J usage is TRBJ2-6, with a weak D call TRBD1 (6 bases). CDR3 length: 15 amino acids. The V and J ends lost 5 bases and 2 bases respectively, with 11 bases between them. From germline, CDR1 is SGHDT and CDR2 YYEEEE. The CDR3 nucleotides read TGTGCCAGCAGACTAAACAGGGCTGGGGCCAACGTCCTGACTTTC. It is translated as CASRLNRAGANVLTF.

This chain joins TRBV2 and TRBJ1-5; D not certain. Trimming took 6 bases from V and 5 from J, leaving 17 bases between them. This CDR3 is built from 15 residues. CDR1 SNHLY and CDR2 FYNNEI come from the germline V gene. The CDR3 sequence: CASSVSEPSHQPQHF. CDR3 nucleotides: TGTGCCAGCAGCGTAAGTGAGCCTTCTCATCAGCCCCAGCATTTT.

The CDR3 loop is CASSRQGLPLHF. CDR3 DNA sequence: TGTGCCAGCAGCAGACAGGGACTACCCCTCCACTTT. V usage is TRBV6-7 and J usage is TRBJ1-6; TRBD1 agrees at 7 bases. TRBV6-7 is marked as an open reading frame, function uncertain. V lost 6 bases to trimming and J lost 12 bases; unmatched junction nucleotides: 5. The CDR3 extends over 12 amino acids.

As regards this clone: Distinct nucleotide sequences in the sample also encode this CDR3. The chain employs TRBV15 and TRBJ1-5, with D hard to call. The V end lost 0 bases, the J end lost 2 bases, and 8 bases lay between the germline ends. CDR3 length: 15 residues. The germline CDR1 and CDR2 sequences are LNHNV and YYDKDF (reference sequence). The CDR3 protein is CATSRDPGGNQPQHF. The CDR3 DNA is TGTGCCACCAGCAGAGATCCGGGTGGCAATCAGCCCCAGCATTTT.

This clone was seen a few times. V is TRBV18 and J is TRBJ2-5; 9 positions agree with TRBD2. CDR3 size: 15 residues. CDR1 and CDR2 (germline): KGHSH, LQKENI. V gave up 2 bases and J gave up 4 bases; unmatched junction bases: 5. Written as DNA, the CDR3 is TGTGCCAGCTCACCAGACGCGGGAGGGCGAGAGACCCAGTACTTC. As protein: CASSPDAGGRETQYF.

This chain links TRBV7-9 with TRBJ2-1, with 7 nucleotides matching TRBD2. Trimming removed 5 bases from V and 4 bases from J; junction bases left unmatched: 11. This CDR3 spans 16 amino acids. Germline V gene data show CDR1 as SEHNR and CDR2 as FQNEAQ (reference sequence). The CDR3 sequence: CASSTWREWYYNEQFF. The CDR3 DNA is TGTGCCAGCAGCACATGGCGGGAGTGGTATTACAATGAGCAGTTCTTC.

In its sample, this clone was seen once. The chain has TRBV7-6 and TRBJ2-2; 9 positions match TRBD2. CDR3 length: 17 residues. V shed 2 bases, J shed 2 bases, and the junction held 6 bases outside the gene matches. Germline values: CDR1 SGHVS, CDR2 FNYEAQ. CDR3 sequence (DNA): TGTGCCAGCAGCTTACCCCCGCTAGCGGGAAACACCGGGGAGCTGTTTTTT. This translates into CASSLPPLAGNTGELFF.

The V and J genes are TRBV19 and TRBJ2-3, with D hard to call. The CDR3 runs to 16 residues. Germline V gene sequence: CDR1 LNHDA, CDR2 SQIVND (reference sequence). With 6 bases removed from V and 0 bases from J, the gap between germline ends came to 16 bases. For the CDR3, the DNA is TGTGCCAGTAGCGGGCGGACGGCAGCTAGCACAGATACGCAGTATTTT. Protein product: CASSGRTAASTDTQYF. Together with reference TRBV19 and TRBJ2-3, the CDR3 gives the full variable domain: DGGITQSPKYLFRKEGQNVTLSCEQNLNHDAMYWYRQDPGQGLRLIYYSQIVNDFQKGDIAEGYSVSREKKESFPLTVTSAQKNPTAFYLCASSGRTAASTDTQYFGPGTRLTVL.

The chain uses TRBV19 and TRBJ1-1; D might be TRBD1 (5 bases). This CDR3 spans 15 amino acids. V was clipped by 5 bases and J by 5 bases, with 18 bases between them. In germline, CDR1 is LNHDA, CDR2 SQIVND (reference sequence). The CDR3 here is CASSGGGGKRTEAFF. DNA for the CDR3: TGTGCCAGTAGTGGGGGTGGAGGAAAGCGGACTGAAGCTTTCTTT.

The chain links TRBV11-2 to TRBJ2-1; no clear D. The V and J ends lost 1 base and 2 bases respectively, with 9 bases between them. CDR3 size: 15 residues. The germline V gene has CDR1 SGHAT and CDR2 FQNNGV. The CDR3 here is CASSLAGSTYNEQFF. DNA for the CDR3: TGTGCCAGCAGCTTAGCTGGTAGCACCTACAATGAGCAGTTCTTC.